The 32 T cell receptor beta chains below come from one sample, sequenced in a study of T-cell reconstitution after alpha-beta-depleted transplantation in children. For TCRbeta, the library was prepared with unique molecular identifiers. TCRdb independently ran MiXCR on the PCR reads; one entry per CDR3 protein. The repertoire consists of hundreds of thousands of distinct CDR3 sequences, with over 9.5% occurring once and the leading ten covering around 7.5%. Sequenced here: PBMCs, sampled before TCRalphabeta/CD19-depleted stem cell transplant. The receptors were gathered from a boy under three years old with acute myeloid leukemia, due to receive a stem cell transplant.

V is TRBV7-2 and J is TRBJ2-7, with 7 bases identical to TRBD1. Germline V gives CDR1 SGHTA, CDR2 FQGNSA. CDR3 size: 16 residues. V shed 5 bases, J shed 2 bases, and the junction held 12 bases outside the gene matches. This chain's CDR3 is CASSVRDRDSAYEQYF. CDR3 in DNA: TGTGCCAGCAGCGTCCGGGATCGGGACAGTGCCTACGAGCAGTACTTC.

This clonotype was seen a handful of times. This chain links TRBV29-1 with TRBJ2-1, with D uncertain. The CDR3 contains 10 residues. With 7 bases removed from V and 8 bases from J, the gap between germline ends came to 9 bases. CDR1 and CDR2 (germline): SQVTM, ANQGSEA. CDR3 sequence: CSGLIDEQFF. CDR3 DNA sequence: TGCAGCGGCCTCATCGATGAGCAGTTCTTC.

In its sample, this clonotype was seen many times. The genes are TRBV7-2 and TRBJ1-5, with a weak D call TRBD1 (5 bases). With 3 bases removed from V and 1 base from J, the gap between germline ends came to 10 bases. The CDR3 has 15 residues. Per the germline V gene, CDR1 is SGHTA and CDR2 is FQGNSA. This chain's CDR3 is CASSLMGESNQPQHF. The CDR3, as DNA: TGTGCCAGCAGCTTGATGGGGGAAAGCAATCAGCCCCAGCATTTT.

The CDR3 is CASSPDSTEAFF. The CDR3 DNA is TGTGCCAGCTCACCGGACAGCACTGAAGCTTTCTTT. The V gene is TRBV18, the J gene TRBJ1-1, with D possibly being TRBD1 (6 bases). CDR3 length equals 12 residues. Germline values: CDR1 KGHSH, CDR2 LQKENI. V was shortened by 3 bases and J by 4 bases, with 6 bases between the two germline ends.

This clonotype occurred many times. The rearrangement uses TRBV12-3 or TRBV12-4 and TRBJ2-5; D is undetermined. The CDR3 runs to 13 residues. V was pared by 6 bases and J by 3 bases, with 11 bases between. CDR3: CASRIRAEETQYF. The CDR3 DNA reads as TGTGCCAGCAGAATCCGGGCCGAAGAGACCCAGTACTTC.

This clonotype was observed at least ten times. The J gene is TRBJ1-5, the V gene TRBV20-1; 7 bases map to TRBD1. The CDR3 has 15 amino acids. Germline lookup yields CDR1 DFQATT and CDR2 SNEGSKA (reference sequence). The CDR3 nucleotides read TGCAGCGCCTTACAACAGGGGTGGGGCAATCAGCCCCAGCATTTT. The encoded protein is CSALQQGWGNQPQHF.

This clonotype has only a few counts. This chain joins TRBV11-2 and TRBJ1-3, with D possibly matching TRBD1 (6 bases). Trimming stripped 4 bases from V and 4 bases from J, with 14 bases between. The germline V gene encodes CDR1 SGHAT and CDR2 FQNNGV. This CDR3 has 15 amino acids. As DNA, the CDR3 is TGTGCCAGCAGCTACGGCGGGGGCAAAGGAAACACCATATATTTT. Translation: CASSYGGGKGNTIYF.

This clonotype was recorded at least ten times. The DNA of the CDR3 is TGTGCCAGCAGTCCCGGGGCGACAGGGGCAGATACGCAGTATTTT. Protein: CASSPGATGADTQYF. V and J are TRBV5-5 and TRBJ2-3, with 8 bases aligning to TRBD1. Germline V gene sequence: CDR1 SGHKS, CDR2 YYEKEE (reference sequence). The CDR3 is 15 residues long. With 5 bases clipped from V and 4 bases from J, the junction kept 9 bases outside the gene matches.

This clonotype was counted at least ten times. DNA of the CDR3: TGTGCCAGCAGCTTATCCCCCGGGGCGTATGGCTACACCTTC. Translated: CASSLSPGAYGYTF. The rearrangement links TRBV7-3 to TRBJ1-2, with a tentative D call TRBD1 (5 bases). The germline V and J ends were trimmed by 2 bases and 5 bases, with 12 bases remaining between them. The CDR3 spans 14 residues. The V gene's germline CDR1 is SGHTA and CDR2 FQGTGA.

In this sample, this clonotype turned up many times. CDR3 sequence (DNA): TGTGCCAGCAGTTCAGAGGGACTGCGGGTTGATGGCTACACCTTC. It codes for CASSSEGLRVDGYTF. The chain recombines TRBV12-3 or TRBV12-4 with TRBJ1-2; D is possibly TRBD1 (5 bases). The CDR3 extends over 15 amino acids. V dropped 4 bases and J dropped 6 bases, with 18 bases sitting between them.

This clonotype was found many times. V gene TRBV28 combines with J gene TRBJ1-4; D is undetermined. V was clipped by 8 bases and J by 6 bases, with 16 bases between them. The CDR3 sequence is 14 residues long. CDR1 and CDR2 (germline): MDHEN, SYDVKM. The CDR3 loop is CASRDARADEKLFF. CDR3 nucleotide sequence: TGTGCCAGCCGAGACGCCCGGGCGGATGAAAAACTGTTTTTT.

This chain uses TRBV20-1 with TRBJ2-5; 7 bases are shared with TRBD2. V lost 0 bases to trimming and J lost 5 bases; unmatched junction nucleotides: 12. The CDR3 has 16 amino acids. Germline V gives CDR1 DFQATT, CDR2 SNEGSKA (reference sequence). The CDR3 loop is CSARDPWAGVGETQYF. For the CDR3, the DNA is TGCAGTGCTAGAGATCCCTGGGCGGGAGTCGGGGAGACCCAGTACTTC.

This clonotype has more than one count but fewer than ten. This chain links TRBV6-1 with TRBJ2-1; TRBD2 agrees at 14 bases. V gave up 6 bases and J gave up 2 bases; unmatched junction bases: 6. This CDR3 has 17 amino acids. Germline lookup yields CDR1 MNHNS and CDR2 SASEGT. As DNA, the CDR3 is TGTGCCAGCAGGGGACTAGCGGGAGTCTCAGCCTACAATGAGCAGTTCTTC. It encodes CASRGLAGVSAYNEQFF.

The sample holds a few counts of this clonotype. This chain joins TRBV18 and TRBJ2-6; no clear D gene. V lost 3 bases to trimming and J lost 4 bases, with 10 bases between them. The CDR3 totals 15 residues. Germline loops: CDR1 KGHSH, CDR2 LQKENI. CDR3 residues: CASSPLLAGANVLTF. CDR3 sequence (DNA): TGTGCCAGCTCACCCTTGCTTGCCGGGGCCAACGTCCTGACTTTC. Full variable domain (outside the CDR3, taken from reference TRBV18 and TRBJ2-6): NAGVMQNPRHLVRRRGQEARLRCSPMKGHSHVYWYRQLPEEGLKFMVYLQKENIIDESGMPKERFSAEFPKEGPSILRIQQVVRGDSAAYFCASSPLLAGANVLTFGAGSRLTVL.

The CDR3 nucleotides read TGTGCCAGCAGCTTAACCCCGTATGTTCACGGGGAGCTGTTTTTT. Amino acids: CASSLTPYVHGELFF. V and J are TRBV7-3 and TRBJ2-2; D is ambiguous. V lost 0 bases, J lost 7 bases, and 12 bases lay in between. Germline CDR1 and CDR2: SGHTA and FQGTGA. The CDR3 has 15 amino acids.

This clonotype was detected ten times or more. This chain links TRBV5-1 with TRBJ2-7, with D uncertain. The CDR3 consists of 13 residues. Germline loops: CDR1 SGHRS, CDR2 YFSETQ. Trimming removed 4 bases from V and 3 bases from J, with 11 bases in between. The CDR3 nucleotides are TGCGCCAGCAGCGTTATCCCTTTCTACGAGCAGTACTTC. This translates into CASSVIPFYEQYF.

This clonotype showed up many times. J is TRBJ1-2 and V is TRBV3-1; D possibly corresponds to TRBD1 (6 bases). V dropped 2 bases and J dropped 8 bases, with 9 bases sitting between them. CDR3 size: 12 residues. CDR1 LGHDT and CDR2 YNNKEL come from the germline V gene (reference sequence). In DNA form, the CDR3 reads TGTGCCAGCAGCCAACAGGGGTTGGGCTACACCTTC. Residues: CASSQQGLGYTF. The whole variable domain, remainder taken from reference TRBV3-1 and TRBJ1-2, is DTAVSQTPKYLVTQMGNDKSIKCEQNLGHDTMYWYKQDSKKFLKIMFSYNNKELIINETVPNRFSPKSPDKAHLNLHINSLELGDSAVYFCASSQQGLGYTFGSGTRLTVV.

This clonotype was counted ten times or more. V usage is TRBV11-2 and J usage is TRBJ2-7; 7 bases agree with TRBD1. V trimming: 5 bases; J trimming: 3 bases; junction bases outside the gene matches: 7. The CDR3 sequence is 14 residues long. Germline CDR1 reads SGHAT; CDR2 reads FQNNGV. CDR3 in amino acids: CASSQRQGDYEQYF. CDR3 bases: TGTGCCAGCAGCCAAAGACAGGGTGACTACGAGCAGTACTTC.

There are many counts of this clonotype. The chain uses TRBV12-3 or TRBV12-4 and TRBJ2-5, with D unresolved. The CDR3 consists of 13 residues. V lost 6 bases and J 5 bases, leaving 13 bases between the germline ends. In DNA form, the CDR3 reads TGTGCCAGCAGCAAGAGAAGAGAGGAGACCCAGTACTTC. Its translation: CASSKRREETQYF.

This clonotype has just a few counts. The rearrangement joins TRBV5-1 to TRBJ2-7; no clear D. This CDR3 is 14 amino acids long. CDR1 and CDR2 (germline): SGHRS, YFSETQ. The V gene lost 1 base and the J gene lost 2 bases, with 10 bases spanning the gap. The CDR3 spells CASSLLGGTYEQYF. Here the CDR3 DNA reads TGCGCCAGCAGCTTGTTAGGCGGTACCTACGAGCAGTACTTC.

The chain links TRBV20-1 to TRBJ2-7; 8 bases agree with TRBD2. CDR1 DFQATT and CDR2 SNEGSKA come from the germline V gene (reference sequence). The junction had 10 bases not matched to a gene; V was cut back by 0 bases and J by 6 bases. This CDR3 is built from 15 residues. DNA for the CDR3: TGCAGTGCTAGAGATGCACTAGCGGCAGGAGGCGAGCAGTACTTC. Translated, it gives CSARDALAAGGEQYF.

V usage is TRBV4-1 and J usage is TRBJ2-7; D gene unclear. This CDR3 spans 14 amino acids. The germline gives CDR1 MGHRA, CDR2 YSYEKL. Trimming took off 3 bases at V and 3 bases at J, with 12 bases between the two ends. The CDR3 region is CASSHQAIGYEQYF. In nucleotides, the CDR3 is TGCGCCAGCAGCCACCAGGCAATCGGCTACGAGCAGTACTTC.

This clonotype was counted at least ten times. V usage is TRBV7-2 and J usage is TRBJ2-7; 9 nucleotides agree with TRBD2. The CDR3 spans 16 residues. Unmatched junction bases numbered 9, after V lost 2 bases and J lost 4 bases. Germline CDR1 reads SGHTA; CDR2 reads FQGNSA. For the CDR3, the DNA is TGTGCCAGCAGCTTAAAGGGGATTGCGGGAGGGTACGAGCAGTACTTC. It translates to CASSLKGIAGGYEQYF.

This clonotype was seen at least ten times. The rearrangement links TRBV7-9 to TRBJ1-2; 12 nucleotides align to TRBD1. Looked up from germline, CDR1 is SEHNR and CDR2 is FQNEAQ (reference sequence). CDR3 length: 17 residues. The trim removed 5 bases at V and 4 bases at J, leaving 11 bases unmatched. CDR3 region: CASSTQRDRGRGYGYTF. The CDR3 DNA reads as TGTGCCAGCAGCACACAGAGGGACAGGGGGCGCGGCTATGGCTACACCTTC.

V usage is TRBV4-2 and J usage is TRBJ2-2; D may be TRBD2 (5 bases). The length of the CDR3 is 15 residues. V dropped 1 base and J dropped 9 bases, with 15 bases sitting between them. The germline V gene encodes CDR1 LGHNA and CDR2 YNFKEQ. The CDR3 spells CASSQVGGTARELFF. The CDR3 nucleotides are TGTGCCAGCAGCCAAGTAGGAGGAACCGCCCGGGAGCTGTTTTTT.

This clonotype turned up a few times. The rearrangement links TRBV3-1 to TRBJ2-3, with TRBD1 as a possible D gene (6 bases). This CDR3 has 14 residues. Germline CDR1 reads LGHDT; CDR2 reads YNNKEL (reference sequence). The V gene lost 1 base and the J gene lost 4 bases, with 9 bases spanning the gap. In nucleotides, the CDR3 is TGTGCCAGCAGCCAAGGGGCAGGGGCAGATACGCAGTATTTT. Amino acid sequence: CASSQGAGADTQYF.

This clonotype was seen many times. V is TRBV25-1 and J is TRBJ2-2; D is uncertain. Germline V gene data show CDR1 as MGHDK and CDR2 as SYGVNS. Trimming took 10 bases from V and 1 from J, leaving 10 bases between them. The CDR3 contains 13 residues. The CDR3 spells CATNPGNTGELFF. The DNA of the CDR3 is TGTGCCACCAACCCAGGGAACACCGGGGAGCTGTTTTTT.

This clonotype was observed at least ten times. The chain couples TRBV5-5 to TRBJ2-4; TRBD1 is a possible D gene (6 bases). CDR1 is SGHKS, CDR2 YYEKEE, per germline (reference sequence). Trimming cost V 0 bases and J 1 base, with 17 bases left between them. The CDR3 length is 18 residues. For the CDR3, the DNA is TGTGCCAGCAGCTTGGGAGGGACACTGCATTGGGCCAAAAACATTCAGTACTTC. It codes for CASSLGGTLHWAKNIQYF.

This clonotype was counted many times. The genes are TRBV4-1 and TRBJ1-5, with 7 nucleotides matching TRBD1. Trimming cost V 1 base and J 9 bases; bases outside gene matches: 6. The CDR3 has 14 residues. The V gene's germline CDR1 is MGHRA and CDR2 YSYEKL. The CDR3 DNA reads as TGCGCCAGCAGCCAAGCTACAGGGGAAGGGCCCCAGCATTTT. Translation gives CASSQATGEGPQHF.

Ten or more counts support this clonotype. V is TRBV12-3 or TRBV12-4 and J is TRBJ2-1, with D perhaps assigned TRBD1 or TRBD2 (6 bases each). This CDR3 contains 13 residues. Deletions cut 6 bases from V and 10 bases from J, with 16 bases between. The CDR3, as DNA: TGTGCCAGCAGGGAGGGTGGGGGCGAGGAGCAGTTCTTC. It translates to CASREGGGEEQFF.

This clonotype was recorded at least ten times. The chain couples TRBV28 to TRBJ1-1; D is possibly TRBD1 (5 bases). This CDR3 region has 12 residues. Looked up from germline, CDR1 is MDHEN and CDR2 is SYDVKM. Trimming stripped 2 bases from V and 7 bases from J, with 8 bases between. CDR3 amino acids: CASSLRGNEAFF. CDR3 nucleotides: TGTGCCAGCAGTTTAAGGGGAAATGAAGCTTTCTTT.

This clonotype was picked up many times. The J gene is TRBJ2-5, the V gene TRBV29-1, with a tentative D call TRBD1 (6 bases). Germline-derived CDR1 and CDR2 are SQVTM and ANQGSEA. There are 13 residues in the CDR3. The V end lost 1 base, the J end lost 5 bases, and 11 bases lay between the germline ends. Here the CDR3 reads CSVEGGGWETQYF. Written as DNA, the CDR3 is TGCAGCGTTGAAGGTGGGGGCTGGGAGACCCAGTACTTC.